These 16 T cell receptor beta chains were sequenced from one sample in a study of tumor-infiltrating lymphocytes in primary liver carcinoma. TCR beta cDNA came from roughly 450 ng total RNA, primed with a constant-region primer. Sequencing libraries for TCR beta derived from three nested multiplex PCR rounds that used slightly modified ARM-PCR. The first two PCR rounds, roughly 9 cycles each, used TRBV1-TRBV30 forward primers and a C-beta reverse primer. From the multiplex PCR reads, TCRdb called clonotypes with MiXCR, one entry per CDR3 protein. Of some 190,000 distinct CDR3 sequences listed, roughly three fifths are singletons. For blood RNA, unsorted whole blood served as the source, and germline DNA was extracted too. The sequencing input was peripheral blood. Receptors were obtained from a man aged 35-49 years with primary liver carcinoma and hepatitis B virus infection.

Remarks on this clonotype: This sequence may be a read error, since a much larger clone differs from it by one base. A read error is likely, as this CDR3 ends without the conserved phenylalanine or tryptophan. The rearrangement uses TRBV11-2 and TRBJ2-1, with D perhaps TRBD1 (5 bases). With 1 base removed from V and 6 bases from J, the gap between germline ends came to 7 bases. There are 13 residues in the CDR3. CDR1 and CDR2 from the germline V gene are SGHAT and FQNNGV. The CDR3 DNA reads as TGTGCCAGCAGCTTAGGACAGACCAATGAGCAGTTCTCC. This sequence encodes CASSLGQTNEQFS.

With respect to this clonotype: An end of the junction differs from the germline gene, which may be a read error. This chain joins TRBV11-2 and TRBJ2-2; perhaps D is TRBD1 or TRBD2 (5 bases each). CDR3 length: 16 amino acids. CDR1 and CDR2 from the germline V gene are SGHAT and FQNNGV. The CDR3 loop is CASSYQIGVGTGELFF. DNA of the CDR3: TGTGCCAGCAGTTACCAGATAGGGGTGGGAACCGGGGAACTGTTTTTT.

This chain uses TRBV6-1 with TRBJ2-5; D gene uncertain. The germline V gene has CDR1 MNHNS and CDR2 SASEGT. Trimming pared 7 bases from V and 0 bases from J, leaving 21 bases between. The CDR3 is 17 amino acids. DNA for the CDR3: TGTGCCAGCATGGGTCCGGGTAGAGCTAAGTACCAAGAGACCCAGTACTTC. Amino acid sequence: CASMGPGRAKYQETQYF.

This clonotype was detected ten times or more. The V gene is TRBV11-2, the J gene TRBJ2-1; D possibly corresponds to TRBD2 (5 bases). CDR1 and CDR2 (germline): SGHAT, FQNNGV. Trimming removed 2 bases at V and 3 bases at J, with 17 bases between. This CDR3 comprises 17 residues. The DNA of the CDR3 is TGTGCCAGCAGCTTATACCCCACGGGGTCTAACTACAATGAGCAGTTCTTC. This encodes CASSLYPTGSNYNEQFF.

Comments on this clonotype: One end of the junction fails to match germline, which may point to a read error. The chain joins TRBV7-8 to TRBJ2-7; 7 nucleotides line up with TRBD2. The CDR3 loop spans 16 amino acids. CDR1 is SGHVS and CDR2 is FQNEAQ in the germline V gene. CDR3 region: CTSSLRWVGGRGEQYF. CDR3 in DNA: TGTACCAGCAGTTTACGATGGGTGGGCGGGAGAGGCGAGCAGTATTTC. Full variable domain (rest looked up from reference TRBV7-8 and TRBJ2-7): GAGVSQSPRYKVAKRGQDVALRCDPISGHVSLFWYQQALGQGPEFLTYFQNEAQLDKSGLPSDRFFAERPEGSVSTLKIQRTQQEDSAVYLCTSSLRWVGGRGEQYFGPGTRLTVT.

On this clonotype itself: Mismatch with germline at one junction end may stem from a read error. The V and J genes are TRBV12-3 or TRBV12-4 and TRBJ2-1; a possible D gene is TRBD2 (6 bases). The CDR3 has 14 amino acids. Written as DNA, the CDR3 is TGTGCGAGCAGTATTACCGGGACTTCCGATGGGCAGTTCTTC. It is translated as CASSITGTSDGQFF.

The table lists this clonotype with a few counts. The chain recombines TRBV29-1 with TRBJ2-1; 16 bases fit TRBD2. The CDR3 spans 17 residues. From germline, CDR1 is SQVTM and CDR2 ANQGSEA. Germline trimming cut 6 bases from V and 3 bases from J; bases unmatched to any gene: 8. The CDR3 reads CSVPGTSGRAFYNEQFF. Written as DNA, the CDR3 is TGCAGCGTCCCCGGGACTAGCGGGAGGGCCTTCTACAATGAGCAGTTCTTC.

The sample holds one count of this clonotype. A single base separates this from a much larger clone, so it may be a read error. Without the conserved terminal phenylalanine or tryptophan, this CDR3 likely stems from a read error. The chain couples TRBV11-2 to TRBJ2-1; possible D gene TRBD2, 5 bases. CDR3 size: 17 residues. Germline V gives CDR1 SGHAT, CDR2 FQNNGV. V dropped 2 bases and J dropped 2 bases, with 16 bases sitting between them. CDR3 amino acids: CASSLIHGPSTYNEQFS. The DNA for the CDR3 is TGTGCCAGCAGCTTAATTCACGGTCCTAGCACCTACAATGAGCAGTTCTCC.

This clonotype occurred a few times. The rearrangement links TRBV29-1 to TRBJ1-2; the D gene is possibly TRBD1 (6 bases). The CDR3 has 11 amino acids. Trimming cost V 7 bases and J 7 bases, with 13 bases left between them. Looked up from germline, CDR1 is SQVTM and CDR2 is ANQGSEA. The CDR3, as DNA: TGCAGCGCTAAAGGGGGAGGTGGCTACACCTTC. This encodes CSAKGGGGYTF.

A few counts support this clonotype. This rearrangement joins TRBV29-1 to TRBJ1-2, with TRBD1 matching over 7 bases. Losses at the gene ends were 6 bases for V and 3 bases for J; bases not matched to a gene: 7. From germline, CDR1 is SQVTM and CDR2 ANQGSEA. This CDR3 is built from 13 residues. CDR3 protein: CSVMTGRDYGYTF. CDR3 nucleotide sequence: TGCAGCGTGATGACAGGGAGAGACTATGGCTACACCTTC. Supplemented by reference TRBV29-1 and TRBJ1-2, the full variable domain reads SAVISQKPSRDICQRGTSLTIQCQVDSQVTMMFWYRQQPGQSLTLIATANQGSEATYESGFVIDKFPISRPNLTFSTLTVSNMSPEDSSIYLCSVMTGRDYGYTFGSGTRLTVV.

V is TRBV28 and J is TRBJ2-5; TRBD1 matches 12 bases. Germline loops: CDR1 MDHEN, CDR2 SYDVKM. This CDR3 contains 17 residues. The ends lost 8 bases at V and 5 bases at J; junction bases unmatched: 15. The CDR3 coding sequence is TGTGCCAGCGAAGGCTTAATCGGGACAGGGGGCCGGGAGACCCAGTACTTC. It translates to CASEGLIGTGGRETQYF.

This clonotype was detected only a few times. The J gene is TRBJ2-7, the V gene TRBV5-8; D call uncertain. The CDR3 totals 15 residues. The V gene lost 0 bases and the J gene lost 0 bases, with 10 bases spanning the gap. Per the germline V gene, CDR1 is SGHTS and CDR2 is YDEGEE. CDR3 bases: TGTGCCAGCAGCTTGGCCGGAAGAATCTCCTACGAGCAGTACTTC. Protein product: CASSLAGRISYEQYF.

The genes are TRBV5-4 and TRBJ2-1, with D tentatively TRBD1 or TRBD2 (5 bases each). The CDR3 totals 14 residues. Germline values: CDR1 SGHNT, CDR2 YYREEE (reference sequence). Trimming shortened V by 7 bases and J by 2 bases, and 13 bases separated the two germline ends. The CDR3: CASSRDGPYNEQFF. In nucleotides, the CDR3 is TGTGCCAGCTCCCGGGACGGACCCTACAATGAGCAGTTCTTC.

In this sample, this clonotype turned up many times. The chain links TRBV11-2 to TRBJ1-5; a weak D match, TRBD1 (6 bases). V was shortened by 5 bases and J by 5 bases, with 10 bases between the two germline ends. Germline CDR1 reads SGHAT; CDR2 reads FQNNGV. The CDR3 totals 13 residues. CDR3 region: CASSRTVDQPQHF. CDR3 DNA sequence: TGTGCCAGCAGCAGGACAGTGGATCAGCCCCAGCATTTT.

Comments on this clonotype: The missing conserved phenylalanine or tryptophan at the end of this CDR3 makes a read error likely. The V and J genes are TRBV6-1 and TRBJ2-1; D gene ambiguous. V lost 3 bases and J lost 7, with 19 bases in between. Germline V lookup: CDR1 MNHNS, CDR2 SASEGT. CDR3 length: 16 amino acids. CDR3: CASSDGESLPTNEQFL. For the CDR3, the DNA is TGTGCCAGCAGTGATGGGGAAAGCCTTCCTACTAATGAGCAGTTCCTC.

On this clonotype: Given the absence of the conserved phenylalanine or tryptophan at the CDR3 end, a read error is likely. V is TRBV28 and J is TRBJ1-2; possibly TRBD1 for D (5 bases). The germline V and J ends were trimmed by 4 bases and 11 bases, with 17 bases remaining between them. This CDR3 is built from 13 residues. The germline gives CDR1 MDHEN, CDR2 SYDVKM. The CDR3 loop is CASSYTGTSLYTL. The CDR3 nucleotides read TGTGCCAGCAGTTACACCGGGACGAGCCTTTACACCTTG.